The clone carrying this T cell receptor (beta chain) is labeled as medium-sized. Its specificity is unknown. Between about 2014 and 2018, patients underwent resection in Japan or China. Generated by immunoSEQ multiplex PCR, the TCRdb table keeps only in-frame clones and is missing some. Here the sample spans 37,000 or so clones, 60% to 75% being singletons. The data belong to a study of immune evolution from preneoplasia to lung adenocarcinoma. Whole-study results and caveats: Normal lung had highest clonality; later lesions appeared denser, more diverse.

The germline CDR1 and CDR2 sequences are GTSNPN and SVGIG (reference sequence). The CDR3 is 14 amino acids. Germline trimming cut 2 bases from V and 5 bases from J; bases unmatched to any gene: 4. Sequenced input: FFPE invasive lung adenocarcinoma tissue. This TCR was recovered from a person between 60 and 69 years old with lung adenocarcinoma. This chain connects TRBV30 to TRBJ2-2, with 8 bases identical to TRBD1. CDR3 in DNA: TGTGCCTGGAGTAGGACAGGGCGGACCGGGGAGCTGTTTTTT. Amino acid sequence: CAWSRTGRTGELFF.